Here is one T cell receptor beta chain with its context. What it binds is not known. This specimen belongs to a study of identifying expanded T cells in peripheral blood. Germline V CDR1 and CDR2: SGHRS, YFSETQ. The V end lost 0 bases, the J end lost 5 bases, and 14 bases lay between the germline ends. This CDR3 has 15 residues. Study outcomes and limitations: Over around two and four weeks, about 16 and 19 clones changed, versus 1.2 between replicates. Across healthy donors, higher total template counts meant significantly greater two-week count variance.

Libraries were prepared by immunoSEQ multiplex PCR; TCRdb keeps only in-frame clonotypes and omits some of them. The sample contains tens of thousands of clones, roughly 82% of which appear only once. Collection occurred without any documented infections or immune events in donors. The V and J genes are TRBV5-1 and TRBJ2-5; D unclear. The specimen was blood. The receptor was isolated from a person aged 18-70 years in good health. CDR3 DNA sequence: TGCGCCAGCAGCTTGGCGGGTTGGGGTTTCGAGACCCAGTACTTC. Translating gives CASSLAGWGFETQYF.